This T cell receptor (beta chain) was obtained from a study of shared clonotypes between healthy human individuals. Data came from immunoSEQ multiplex PCR; TCRdb stores just in-frame clones and leaves some out. This table has around 550,000 clones, 90% to 96% appearing once. Trimming removed 1 base at V and 0 bases at J, with 7 bases between. CDR1 and CDR2 from the germline V gene are PRHDT and FYEKMQ (reference sequence). The CDR3 has 14 amino acids. The clonotype was recovered from a young woman in good health. This chain joins TRBV13 and TRBJ2-7; D is ambiguous. Source material: naive CD4+ T cells sorted from blood. As to subset: CD45RA+ positively selected. The CDR3 bases are TGTGCCAGCAGCTTAGTCCCCCGCTCCTACGAGCAGTACTTC. This sequence encodes CASSLVPRSYEQYF.